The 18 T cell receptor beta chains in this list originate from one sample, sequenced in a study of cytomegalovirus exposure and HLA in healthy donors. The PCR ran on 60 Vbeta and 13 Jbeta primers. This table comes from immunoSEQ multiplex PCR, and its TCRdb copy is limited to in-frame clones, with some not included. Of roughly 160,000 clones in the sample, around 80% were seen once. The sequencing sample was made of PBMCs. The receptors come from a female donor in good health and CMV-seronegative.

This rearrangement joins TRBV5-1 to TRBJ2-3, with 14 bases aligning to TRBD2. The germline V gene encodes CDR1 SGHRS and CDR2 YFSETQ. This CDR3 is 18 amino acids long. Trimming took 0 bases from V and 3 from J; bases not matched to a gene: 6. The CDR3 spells CASSLAGTSGSRTDTQYF. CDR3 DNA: TGCGCCAGCAGCTTGGCCGGGACTAGCGGGAGCAGGACAGATACGCAGTATTTT.

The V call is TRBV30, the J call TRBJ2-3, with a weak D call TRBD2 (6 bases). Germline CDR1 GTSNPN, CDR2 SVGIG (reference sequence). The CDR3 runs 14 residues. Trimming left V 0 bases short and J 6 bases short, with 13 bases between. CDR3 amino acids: CAWSVGSSKDTQYF. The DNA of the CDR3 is TGTGCCTGGAGTGTCGGGAGTTCAAAGGATACGCAGTATTTT.

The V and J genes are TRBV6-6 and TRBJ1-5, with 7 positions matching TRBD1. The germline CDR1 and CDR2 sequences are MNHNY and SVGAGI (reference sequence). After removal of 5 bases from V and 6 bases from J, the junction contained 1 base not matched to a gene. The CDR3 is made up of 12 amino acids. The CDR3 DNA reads TGTGCCAGCAGTCAGGGGGGTCAGCCCCAGCATTTT. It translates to CASSQGGQPQHF.

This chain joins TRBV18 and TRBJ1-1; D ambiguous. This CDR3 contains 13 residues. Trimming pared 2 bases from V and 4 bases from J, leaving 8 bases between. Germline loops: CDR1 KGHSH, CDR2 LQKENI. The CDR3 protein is CASSPNVGTEAFF. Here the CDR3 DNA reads TGTGCCAGCTCACCAAACGTCGGCACTGAAGCTTTCTTT.

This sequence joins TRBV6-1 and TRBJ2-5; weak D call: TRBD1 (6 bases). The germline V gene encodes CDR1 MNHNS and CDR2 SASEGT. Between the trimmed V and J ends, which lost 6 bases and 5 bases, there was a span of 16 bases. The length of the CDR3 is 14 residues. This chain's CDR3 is CASSRQVRGETQYF. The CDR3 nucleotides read TGTGCCAGCAGCCGACAGGTGAGGGGCGAGACCCAGTACTTC.

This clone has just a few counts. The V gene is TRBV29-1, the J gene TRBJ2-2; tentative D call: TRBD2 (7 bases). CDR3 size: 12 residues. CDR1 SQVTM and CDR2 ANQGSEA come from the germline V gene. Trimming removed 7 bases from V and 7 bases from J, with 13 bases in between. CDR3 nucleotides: TGCAGCGGGGGGGGACACGGCGGGGAGCTGTTTTTT. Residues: CSGGGHGGELFF.

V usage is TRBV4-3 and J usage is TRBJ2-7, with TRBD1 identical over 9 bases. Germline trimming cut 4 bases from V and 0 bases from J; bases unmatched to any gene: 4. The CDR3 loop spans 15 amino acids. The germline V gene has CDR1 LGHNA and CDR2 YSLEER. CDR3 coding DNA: TGCGCCAGCAGCCGGGGGACAGGGATCTCCTACGAGCAGTACTTC. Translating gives CASSRGTGISYEQYF.

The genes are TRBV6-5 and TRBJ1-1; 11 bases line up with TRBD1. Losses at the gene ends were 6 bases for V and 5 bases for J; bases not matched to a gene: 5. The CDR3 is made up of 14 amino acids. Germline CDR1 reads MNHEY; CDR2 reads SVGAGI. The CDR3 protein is CASSPDRGLTEAFF. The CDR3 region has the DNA TGTGCCAGCAGCCCGGACAGGGGGCTTACTGAAGCTTTCTTT.

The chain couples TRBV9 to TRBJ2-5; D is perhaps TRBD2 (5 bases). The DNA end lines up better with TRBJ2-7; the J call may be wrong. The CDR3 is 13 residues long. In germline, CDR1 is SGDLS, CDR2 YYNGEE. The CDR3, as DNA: TGTGCCAGCAGCGTAGAAGGAACTAGCGAGCAGTACTTC. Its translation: CASSVEGTSEQYF.

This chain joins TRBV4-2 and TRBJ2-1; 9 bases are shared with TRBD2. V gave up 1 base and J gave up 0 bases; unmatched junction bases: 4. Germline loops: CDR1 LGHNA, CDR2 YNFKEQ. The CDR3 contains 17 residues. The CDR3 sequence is CASSQGAGGSSYNEQFF. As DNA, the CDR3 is TGTGCCAGCAGCCAAGGGGCGGGAGGGAGCTCCTACAATGAGCAGTTCTTC.

The CDR3 loop reads CASRMGTHTEAFF. In DNA form, the CDR3 reads TGCGCCAGCAGGATGGGCACCCACACTGAAGCTTTCTTT. The chain recombines TRBV4-3 with TRBJ1-1; unclear D gene. The V gene lost 6 bases and the J gene lost 3 bases, with 11 bases spanning the gap. The germline CDR1 and CDR2 sequences are LGHNA and YSLEER. CDR3 size: 13 residues.

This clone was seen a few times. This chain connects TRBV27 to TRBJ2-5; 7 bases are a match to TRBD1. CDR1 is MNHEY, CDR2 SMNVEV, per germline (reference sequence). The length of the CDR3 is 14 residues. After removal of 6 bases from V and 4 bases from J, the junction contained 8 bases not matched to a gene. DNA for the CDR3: TGTGCCAGCAGCCTCAGGGGGAAGGGAGAGACCCAGTACTTC. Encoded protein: CASSLRGKGETQYF.

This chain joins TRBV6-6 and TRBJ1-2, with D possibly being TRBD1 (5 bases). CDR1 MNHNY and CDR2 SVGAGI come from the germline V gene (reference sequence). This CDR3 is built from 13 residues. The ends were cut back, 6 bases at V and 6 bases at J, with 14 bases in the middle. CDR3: CASRSTREDGYTF. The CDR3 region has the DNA TGTGCCAGCAGGAGCACCAGGGAAGATGGCTACACCTTC.

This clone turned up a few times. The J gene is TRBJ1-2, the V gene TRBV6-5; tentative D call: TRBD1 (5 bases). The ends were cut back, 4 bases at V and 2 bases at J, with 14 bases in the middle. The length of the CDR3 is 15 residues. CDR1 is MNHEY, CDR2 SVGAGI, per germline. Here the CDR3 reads CASSWRGRGNYGYTF. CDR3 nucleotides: TGTGCCAGCAGTTGGAGGGGACGGGGAAACTATGGCTACACCTTC.

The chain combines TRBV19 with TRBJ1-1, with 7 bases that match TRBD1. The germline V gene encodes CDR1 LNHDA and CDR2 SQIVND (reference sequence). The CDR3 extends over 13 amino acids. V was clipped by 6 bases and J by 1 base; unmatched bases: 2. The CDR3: CASRTGPNTEAFF. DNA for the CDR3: TGTGCCAGTAGGACAGGGCCGAACACTGAAGCTTTCTTT.

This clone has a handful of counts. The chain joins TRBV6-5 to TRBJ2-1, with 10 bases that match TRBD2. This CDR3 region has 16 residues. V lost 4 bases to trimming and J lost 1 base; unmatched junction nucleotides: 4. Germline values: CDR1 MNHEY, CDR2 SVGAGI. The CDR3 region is CASSSRTSGSYNEQFF. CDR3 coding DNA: TGTGCCAGCAGTTCTCGGACTAGCGGTTCCTACAATGAGCAGTTCTTC.

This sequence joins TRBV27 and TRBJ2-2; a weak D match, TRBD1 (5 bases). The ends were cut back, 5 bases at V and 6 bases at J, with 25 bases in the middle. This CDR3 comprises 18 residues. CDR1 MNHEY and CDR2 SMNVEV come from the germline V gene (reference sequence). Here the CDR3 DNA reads TGTGCCAGCAGTACCAGGGCTGGGCTAAAGGGGCTCGCCGGGGAGCTGTTTTTT. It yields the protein CASSTRAGLKGLAGELFF.

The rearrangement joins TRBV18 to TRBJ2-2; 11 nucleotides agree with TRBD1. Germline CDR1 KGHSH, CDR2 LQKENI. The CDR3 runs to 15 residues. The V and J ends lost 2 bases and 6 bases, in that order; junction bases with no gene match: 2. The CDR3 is CASSPVDRGPGELFF. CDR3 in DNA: TGTGCCAGCTCACCAGTGGACAGGGGGCCCGGGGAGCTGTTTTTT.